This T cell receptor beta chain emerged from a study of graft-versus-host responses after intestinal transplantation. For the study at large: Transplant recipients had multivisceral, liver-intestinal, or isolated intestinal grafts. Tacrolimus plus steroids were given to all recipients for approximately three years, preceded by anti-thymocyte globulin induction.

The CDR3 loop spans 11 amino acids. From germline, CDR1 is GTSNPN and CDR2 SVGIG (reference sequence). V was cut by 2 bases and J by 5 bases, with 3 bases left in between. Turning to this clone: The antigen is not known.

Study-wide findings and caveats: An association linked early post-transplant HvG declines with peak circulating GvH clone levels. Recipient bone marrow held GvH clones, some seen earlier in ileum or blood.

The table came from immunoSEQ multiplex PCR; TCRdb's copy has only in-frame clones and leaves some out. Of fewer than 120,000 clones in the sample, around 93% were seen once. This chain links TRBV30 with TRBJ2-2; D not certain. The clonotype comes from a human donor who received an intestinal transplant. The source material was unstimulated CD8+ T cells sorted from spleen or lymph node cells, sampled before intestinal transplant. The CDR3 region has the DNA TGTGCCTGGAGTCCTACCGGGGAGCTGTTTTTT. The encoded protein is CAWSPTGELFF.